Below, 3 T cell receptor beta chains from the same sample are listed, as sequenced in a study of PD-L1 blockade in urothelial cancer. Specified time point: peripheral blood 6 weeks after treatment start. Clones were sequenced by immunoSEQ multiplex PCR, and TCRdb holds only the in-frame ones, with some missing. The table has 45,000 to 60,000 clones, about 88% seen once. Sample: PBMCs, taken around atezolizumab (anti-PD-L1) treatment. The receptors here all came from a man aged 55 to 70 with urothelial cancer.

The V and J genes are TRBV15 and TRBJ2-5, with 8 bases aligning to TRBD1. This CDR3 is built from 14 residues. After removal of 6 bases from V and 2 bases from J, the junction contained 5 bases not matched to a gene. Germline V gives CDR1 LNHNV, CDR2 YYDKDF (reference sequence). Here the CDR3 reads CATRPRDRQETQYF. CDR3 bases: TGTGCCACCAGACCCCGGGACAGGCAAGAGACCCAGTACTTC.

The chain recombines TRBV9 with TRBJ1-6; TRBD1 matches at 7 bases. Germline assignment: CDR1 SGDLS and CDR2 YYNGEE. There are 18 residues in the CDR3. V trimming: 0 bases; J trimming: 7 bases; junction bases outside the gene matches: 13. The CDR3 region is CASSVGGRGGQKNSPLHF. In DNA, the CDR3 is TGTGCCAGCAGCGTAGGGGGTCGGGGGGGACAGAAGAATTCACCCCTCCACTTT.

The rearrangement joins TRBV7-9 to TRBJ2-7, with 8 bases that match TRBD1. Germline V lookup: CDR1 SEHNR, CDR2 FQNEAQ (reference sequence). CDR3 length: 14 amino acids. With 4 bases clipped from V and 5 bases from J, the junction kept 7 bases outside the gene matches. DNA for the CDR3: TGTGCCAGCAGCTCCCGGGACAGGCGCAACGAGCAGTACTTC. The encoded protein is CASSSRDRRNEQYF.